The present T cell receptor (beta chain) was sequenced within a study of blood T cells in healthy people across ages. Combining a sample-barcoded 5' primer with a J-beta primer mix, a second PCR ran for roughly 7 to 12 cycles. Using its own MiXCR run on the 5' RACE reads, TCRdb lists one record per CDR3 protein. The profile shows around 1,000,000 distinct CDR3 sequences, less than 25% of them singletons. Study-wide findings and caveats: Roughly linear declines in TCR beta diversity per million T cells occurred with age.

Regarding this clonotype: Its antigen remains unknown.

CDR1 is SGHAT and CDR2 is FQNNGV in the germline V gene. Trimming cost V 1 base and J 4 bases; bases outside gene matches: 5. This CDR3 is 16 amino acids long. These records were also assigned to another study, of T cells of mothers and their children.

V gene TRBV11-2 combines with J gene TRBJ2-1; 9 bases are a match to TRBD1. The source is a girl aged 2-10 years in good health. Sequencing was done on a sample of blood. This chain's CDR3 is CASSLAGTGTYNEQFF. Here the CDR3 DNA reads TGTGCCAGCAGCTTAGCCGGGACAGGGACTTACAATGAGCAGTTCTTC.